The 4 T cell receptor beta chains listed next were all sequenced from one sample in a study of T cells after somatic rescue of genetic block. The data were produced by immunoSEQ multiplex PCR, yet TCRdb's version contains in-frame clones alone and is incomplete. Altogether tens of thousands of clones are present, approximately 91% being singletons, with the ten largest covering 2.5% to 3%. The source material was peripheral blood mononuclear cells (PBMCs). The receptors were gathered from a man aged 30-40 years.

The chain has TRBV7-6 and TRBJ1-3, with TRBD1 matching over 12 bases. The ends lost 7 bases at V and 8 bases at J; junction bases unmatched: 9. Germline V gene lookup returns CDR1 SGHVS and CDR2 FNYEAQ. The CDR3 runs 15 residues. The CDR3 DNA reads TGTGCCAGCACCCAGGGGGGACAGGGGGCTCACACCATATATTTT. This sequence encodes CASTQGGQGAHTIYF.

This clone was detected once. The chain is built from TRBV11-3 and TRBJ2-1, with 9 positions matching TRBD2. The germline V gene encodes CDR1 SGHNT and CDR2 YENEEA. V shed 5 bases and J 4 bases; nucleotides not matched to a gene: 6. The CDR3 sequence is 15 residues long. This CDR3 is CASSTLAGGYNEQFF. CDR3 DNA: TGTGCCAGCAGCACACTAGCGGGCGGATACAATGAGCAGTTCTTC. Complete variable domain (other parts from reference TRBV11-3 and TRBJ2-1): EAGVVQSPRYKIIEKKQPVAFWCNPISGHNTLYWYLQNLGQGPELLIRYENEEAVDDSQLPKDRFSAERLKGVDSTLKIQPAELGDSAVYLCASSTLAGGYNEQFFGPGTRLTVL.

The CDR3, as DNA: TGTGCCAGCAGTGAAATAGGTGCGGGCAATCAGCCCCAGCATTTT. Its protein product is CASSEIGAGNQPQHF. This chain uses TRBV6-1 with TRBJ1-5, with D uncertain. The CDR3 runs 15 residues. Trimming left V 2 bases short and J 2 bases short, with 10 bases between. Looked up from germline, CDR1 is MNHNS and CDR2 is SASEGT.

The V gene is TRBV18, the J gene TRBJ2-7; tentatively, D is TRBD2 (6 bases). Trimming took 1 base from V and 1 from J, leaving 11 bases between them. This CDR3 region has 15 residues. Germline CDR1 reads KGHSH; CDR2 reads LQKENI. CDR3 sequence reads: CASSPRGGDSYEQYF. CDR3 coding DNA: TGTGCCAGCTCACCACGGGGCGGGGATTCCTACGAGCAGTACTTC.